This T cell receptor (beta chain) was identified during a study of blood T cell repertoires in COVID-19. Study-level background: The United States, Italy and Spain were the sources of the acute and convalescent COVID-19 samples. Sources were T cells, B-cell-depleted T cells, or PBMCs; the material itself was cDNA or gDNA.

Original analysis: Reference gene primer amplification in the assay estimated nucleated cell counts. TCRdb keeps only in-frame clones here, not all; method: immunoSEQ multiplex PCR. V, J and clone size were drawn from that table, and D and trimming were deduced from the DNA. The repertoire holds over 120,000 clones, with 81% as singletons. Germline V CDR1 and CDR2: MDHEN, SYDVKM. CDR3 size: 11 residues. Trimming took off 6 bases at V and 4 bases at J, with 7 bases between the two ends. This clone was seen only a few times. The TCR sequence derives from a human donor in a cohort sampled during active COVID-19. The chain is built from TRBV28 and TRBJ2-7; D not resolved. The sequencing input was peripheral blood. The CDR3 DNA follows: TGTGCCAGCAGCCGCTATTACGAGCAGTACTTC. This codes for CASSRYYEQYF.